The 23 T cell receptor beta chains given below trace back to one sample, sequenced in a study of Graves' ophthalmopathy and Graves' hyperthyroidism (dated by TCRdb to the late 2010s). The listed sequencing device is Illumina HiSeq 2000. For repertoire sequencing, the TCR beta CDR3 regions were amplified from RNA transcripts. The first round was an RT-PCR using HTBI primers with the Qiagen OneStep RT-PCR kit, and this first round was followed by a second-round multiplex PCR, then size selection and purification. TCRdb's own reprocessing of the public reads used fastp at Q25 and MiXCR and kept productive beta chains. Each entry merges the rows of one CDR3 protein and shows their most common DNA and genes. This sample lists a few hundred thousand distinct CDR3 sequences; 15% were detected once. The ten largest clones represent approximately 7% of the sample. The sequencing sample was made of peripheral blood. Receptors originate from a woman younger than 30 with stable Graves' hyperthyroidism. Donor details come from another sample of the same person, matched by shared clones.

This clonotype was seen many times. This chain connects TRBV12-3 or TRBV12-4 to TRBJ1-2; D remains unclear. This CDR3 region has 13 residues. V was shortened by 6 bases and J by 2 bases, with 10 bases between the two germline ends. CDR3 nucleotide sequence: TGTGCCAGCAGGCGGACGGGGAACTATGGCTACACCTTC. This translates into CASRRTGNYGYTF.

As concerns this clonotype: A clone one base away is much larger, so this may be a read error. The J gene is TRBJ2-2, the V gene TRBV6-1; 12 bases are shared with TRBD2. Germline CDR1 and CDR2: MNHNS and SASEGT. The CDR3 is 17 residues long. CDR3 in amino acids: CASIPASGGGNTGELCF. The CDR3 coding sequence is TGTGCCAGCATTCCGGCTAGCGGGGGGGGAAACACCGGGGAGCTGTGTTTT.

The sample holds a few counts of this clonotype. The gene calls are TRBV5-1 and TRBJ2-3; 10 positions match TRBD2. After removal of 2 bases from V and 4 bases from J, the junction contained 10 bases not matched to a gene. CDR1 is SGHRS, CDR2 YFSETQ, per germline. The CDR3 is 17 amino acids. CDR3 amino acids: CASSFQSRSGGADTQYF. Written as DNA, the CDR3 is TGCGCCAGCAGCTTCCAGAGTCGGAGCGGGGGGGCAGATACGCAGTATTTT.

This clonotype has at least ten counts. This chain uses TRBV12-3 or TRBV12-4 with TRBJ2-7, with 9 bases identical to TRBD2. With V trimmed by 6 bases and J by 3 bases, 6 bases remained unmatched. This CDR3 has 14 amino acids. The CDR3 nucleotides read TGTGCCAGCAGCACTCTAGCGGGGAACTACGAGCAGTACTTC. It is translated as CASSTLAGNYEQYF.

This chain's CDR3 is CASEASTGELFF. In DNA, the CDR3 is TGTGCCAGCGAAGCGAGCACCGGGGAGCTGTTTTTT. The J gene is TRBJ2-2, the V gene TRBV12-3 or TRBV12-4; D unresolved. The CDR3 runs to 12 residues. Between the trimmed V and J ends, which lost 8 bases and 4 bases, there was a span of 8 bases.

The rearrangement joins TRBV18 to TRBJ1-2, with D uncertain. Germline CDR1 is KGHSH and CDR2 is LQKENI. The CDR3 has 13 residues. The V end was cut by 2 bases, the J end by 8 bases, with 12 bases between. The CDR3 loop is CASSPKTTSGYTF. The CDR3 region has the DNA TGTGCCAGCTCACCAAAGACGACCTCGGGCTACACCTTC.

The sample holds many counts of this clonotype. The chain links TRBV12-3 or TRBV12-4 to TRBJ1-2; D remains ambiguous. Trimming cost V 6 bases and J 6 bases, with 26 bases left between them. The length of the CDR3 is 17 residues. In DNA form, the CDR3 reads TGTGCCAGCAGCGATTTCTACCACCGATTAGTATCTGATGGCTACACCTTC. Amino acid sequence: CASSDFYHRLVSDGYTF.

In its sample, this clonotype was seen many times. J is TRBJ1-5 and V is TRBV19; D not resolved. The CDR3 covers 15 residues. Trimming cost V 1 base and J 0 bases, with 7 bases left between them. Per germline, CDR1 LNHDA and CDR2 SQIVND (reference sequence). CDR3 region: CASSIGGYSNQPQHF. The CDR3 DNA reads as TGTGCCAGTAGTATAGGCGGGTATAGCAATCAGCCCCAGCATTTT. Based on the CDR3 plus reference TRBV19 and TRBJ1-5, the full variable domain is DGGITQSPKYLFRKEGQNVTLSCEQNLNHDAMYWYRQDPGQGLRLIYYSQIVNDFQKGDIAEGYSVSREKKESFPLTVTSAQKNPTAFYLCASSIGGYSNQPQHFGDGTRLSIL.

This clonotype was counted ten times or more. This chain uses TRBV25-1 with TRBJ2-5; 8 bases line up with TRBD2. The length of the CDR3 is 19 residues. From germline, CDR1 is MGHDK and CDR2 SYGVNS. After removal of 3 bases from V and 0 bases from J, the junction contained 15 bases not matched to a gene. CDR3 loop: CASSDPKAGAALYQETQYF. In nucleotides, the CDR3 is TGTGCCAGCAGTGATCCCAAAGCGGGGGCCGCTCTGTACCAAGAGACCCAGTACTTC.

This clonotype was observed many times. The rearrangement uses TRBV29-1 and TRBJ1-1, with D tentatively TRBD1 (5 bases). The CDR3 is made up of 14 amino acids. The germline gives CDR1 SQVTM, CDR2 ANQGSEA. V lost 0 bases and J 4 bases, leaving 12 bases between the germline ends. The CDR3 DNA is TGCAGCGTTGAAGAGCGACAGCGATCCACTGAAGCTTTCTTT. Translating it yields CSVEERQRSTEAFF. The full variable domain, with the rest looked up from reference TRBV29-1 and TRBJ1-1, is SAVISQKPSRDICQRGTSLTIQCQVDSQVTMMFWYRQQPGQSLTLIATANQGSEATYESGFVIDKFPISRPNLTFSTLTVSNMSPEDSSIYLCSVEERQRSTEAFFGQGTRLTVV.

The CDR3 spells CASSDSHQPQHF. CDR3 DNA: TGTGCCAGTAGTGACTCTCATCAGCCCCAGCATTTT. This chain links TRBV19 with TRBJ1-5; D is undetermined. This CDR3 comprises 12 residues. Germline-derived CDR1 and CDR2 are LNHDA and SQIVND (reference sequence). Trimming left V 5 bases short and J 5 bases short, with 7 bases between.

This clonotype was seen ten or more times. The V and J genes are TRBV6-2 or TRBV6-3 and TRBJ2-3, with D possibly called TRBD1 or TRBD2 (6 bases each). The CDR3 loop spans 17 amino acids. Between the trimmed V and J ends, which lost 0 bases and 7 bases, there was a span of 20 bases. Germline V gene data show CDR1 as MNHEY and CDR2 as SVGEGT. CDR3 DNA: TGTGCCAGCAGTTACTCATCCCAGGTGGGGGGCACGCATACGCAGTATTTT. It specifies CASSYSSQVGGTHTQYF.

This clonotype appeared many times. The chain employs TRBV6-5 and TRBJ1-1; D is unresolved. Germline V CDR1 and CDR2: MNHEY, SVGAGI. The germline V and J ends were trimmed by 2 bases and 5 bases, with 12 bases remaining between them. CDR3 length: 14 residues. The DNA for the CDR3 is TGTGCCAGCAGTTACAAGTTGGTTATGACTGAAGCTTTCTTT. Amino acid sequence: CASSYKLVMTEAFF.

This clonotype was detected a few times. This may be a read error, as it is one base from a much larger clone. The chain carries TRBV29-1 and TRBJ2-5, with 9 bases lining up with TRBD1. The germline V gene has CDR1 SQVTM and CDR2 ANQGSEA. The CDR3 is made up of 15 amino acids. The CDR3 DNA reads as TGCAGCGTTGAAATACCGGGACAGGGTGGAGAGACCAAGTACTTC. It codes for CSVEIPGQGGETKYF.

This clonotype was counted many times. DNA for the CDR3: TGTGCCAGCAGCTCAGGGGGCGCTCATACTGAAGCTTTCTTT. Protein: CASSSGGAHTEAFF. The chain combines TRBV12-3 or TRBV12-4 with TRBJ1-1; 8 bases map to TRBD1. Germline trimming cut 6 bases from V and 5 bases from J; bases unmatched to any gene: 8. This CDR3 contains 14 residues.

The V call is TRBV3-1, the J call TRBJ2-5; D possibly corresponds to TRBD1 (6 bases). Trimming stripped 4 bases from V and 1 base from J, with 13 bases between. The CDR3 runs 15 residues. The germline V gene encodes CDR1 LGHDT and CDR2 YNNKEL (reference sequence). As DNA, the CDR3 is TGTGCCAGCAGCCCCAGGGGCGCAACCCAAGAGACCCAGTACTTC. As protein: CASSPRGATQETQYF.

This clonotype was observed at least ten times. The chain joins TRBV7-8 to TRBJ2-7; possible D gene TRBD1, 6 bases. Germline CDR1 and CDR2: SGHVS and FQNEAQ. The CDR3 has 16 amino acids. V was shortened by 0 bases and J by 1 base, with 13 bases between the two germline ends. The CDR3 sequence is CASSLASGELSYEQYF. CDR3 nucleotides: TGTGCCAGCAGCTTAGCTTCAGGGGAACTATCCTACGAGCAGTACTTC.

In this sample, this clonotype turned up many times. The rearrangement links TRBV7-2 to TRBJ1-5; D gene uncertain. Trimming shortened V by 1 base and J by 6 bases, and 7 bases separated the two germline ends. CDR1 and CDR2 (germline): SGHTA, FQGNSA. This CDR3 comprises 13 residues. CDR3 region: CASSLEVGQPQHF. As DNA, the CDR3 is TGTGCCAGCAGCTTAGAAGTAGGTCAGCCCCAGCATTTT.

This clonotype was seen at least ten times. V and J are TRBV7-2 and TRBJ2-5; D not certain. Trimming cost V 1 base and J 5 bases, with 5 bases left between them. CDR3 size: 12 residues. Germline values: CDR1 SGHTA, CDR2 FQGNSA. CDR3 sequence (DNA): TGTGCCAGCAGCTTAGATCGGGAGACCCAGTACTTC. Residues: CASSLDRETQYF.

This clonotype was recorded a few times. The V gene is TRBV12-3 or TRBV12-4, the J gene TRBJ2-5; D possibly corresponds to TRBD1 (5 bases). This CDR3 comprises 14 residues. V was trimmed by 1 base and J by 5 bases, leaving 11 bases between them. Here the CDR3 reads CASSLGARAETQYF. CDR3 nucleotides: TGTGCCAGCAGTTTAGGTGCCAGGGCCGAGACCCAGTACTTC.

There are many counts of this clonotype. J is TRBJ1-1 and V is TRBV20-1; the D gene is possibly TRBD1 (5 bases). V was clipped by 2 bases and J by 3 bases, with 13 bases between them. This CDR3 is 14 amino acids long. Germline V gene data show CDR1 as DFQATT and CDR2 as SNEGSKA (reference sequence). CDR3 DNA: TGCAGTGCTAGAAGTACGGGGGTGCACACTGAAGCTTTCTTT. Translation gives CSARSTGVHTEAFF.

This clonotype was observed many times. The rearrangement joins TRBV12-3 or TRBV12-4 to TRBJ1-2, with a tentative D call TRBD1 (6 bases). V lost 0 bases and J 5 bases, leaving 13 bases between the germline ends. This CDR3 contains 15 residues. CDR3 loop: CASSLARGGLYGYTF. The CDR3 region has the DNA TGTGCCAGCAGTTTAGCCCGGGGGGGCCTTTATGGCTACACCTTC.

Ten or more counts support this clonotype. The chain employs TRBV5-1 and TRBJ1-2, with 7 bases fitting TRBD1. V shed 2 bases, J shed 2 bases, and the junction held 6 bases outside the gene matches. Germline CDR1 reads SGHRS; CDR2 reads YFSETQ. The CDR3 has 15 residues. DNA for the CDR3: TGCGCCAGCAGCTTTACCGGGACAGCCAACTATGGCTACACCTTC. This codes for CASSFTGTANYGYTF.